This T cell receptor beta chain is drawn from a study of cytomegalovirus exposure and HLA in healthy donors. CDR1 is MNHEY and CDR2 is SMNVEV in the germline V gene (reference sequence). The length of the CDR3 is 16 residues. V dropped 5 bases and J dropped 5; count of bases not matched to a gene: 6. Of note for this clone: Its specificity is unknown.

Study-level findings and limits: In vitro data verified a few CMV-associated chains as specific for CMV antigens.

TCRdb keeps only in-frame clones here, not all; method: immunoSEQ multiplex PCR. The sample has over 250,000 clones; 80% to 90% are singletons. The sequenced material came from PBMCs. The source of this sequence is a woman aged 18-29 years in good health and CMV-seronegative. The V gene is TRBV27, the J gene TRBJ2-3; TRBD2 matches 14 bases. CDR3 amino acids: CASSLGTSGRGDTQYF. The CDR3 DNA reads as TGTGCCAGCAGTCTTGGGACTAGCGGGAGAGGAGATACGCAGTATTTT.